Listed below are T cell receptor beta chains from one sample, sequenced in a study of shared clonotypes between healthy human individuals. Clones were read by immunoSEQ multiplex PCR, and TCRdb kept only the in-frame ones, dropping some. The sample yields millions of clones, approximately 92% seen once. Sequenced: naive CD4+ T cells sorted from blood. The receptors here all came from a man aged 18 to 30 in good health. Both conserved end residues are part of each CDR3. A D gene is named only where the DNA matches it firmly. Rows give clone size only sometimes, using once, few, many, or a class for an expanded clone.

v_call	clone_size	d_call	j_call	cdr3_length	cdr3_aa	cdr3_nt
TRBV30	NA	NA	TRBJ1-5	14	CAWSRDGSNQPQHF	TGTGCCTGGAGCCGGGACGGTAGCAATCAGCCCCAGCATTTT
TRBV28	once	NA	TRBJ1-1	16	CASSVLIGVPNTEAFF	TGTGCCAGCAGTGTCCTAATTGGGGTTCCGAACACTGAAGCTTTCTTT
TRBV28	NA	TRBD1	TRBJ2-7	14	CASSLLDRGYEQYF	TGTGCCAGCAGCCTTTTGGACAGGGGCTACGAGCAGTACTTC
TRBV6-6	NA	TRBD1	TRBJ1-5	16	CASSRTGQFSNQPQHF	TGTGCCAGCAGTCGGACAGGGCAATTTAGCAATCAGCCCCAGCATTTT
TRBV29-1	NA	NA	TRBJ2-7	14	CSACTTTSSMEQYF	TGCAGCGCTTGTACGACCACCTCCAGTATGGAGCAGTACTTC
TRBV21-1	once	NA	TRBJ1-4	16	CASSKINYRSNEKLFF	TGTGCCAGCAGCAAAATTAATTACAGGAGTAATGAAAAACTGTTTTTT
TRBV11-2	NA	TRBD2	TRBJ2-2	15	CASSPTSGIGGELFF	TGTGCCAGCAGCCCGACTAGCGGGATTGGCGGGGAGCTGTTTTTT
TRBV5-6	NA	NA	TRBJ1-4	14	CASSLAQTNEKLFF	TGTGCCAGCAGCTTGGCACAGACTAATGAAAAACTGTTTTTT
TRBV5-1	NA	NA	TRBJ2-7	11	CASSSRQRQYF	TGCGCCAGCAGCTCCAGACAAAGGCAGTACTTC
TRBV19	NA	NA	TRBJ1-5	18	CASSIEQTTGRLRQPQHF	TGTGCCAGTAGTATTGAACAAACGACAGGCCGACTGAGGCAGCCCCAGCATTTT
TRBV7-2	NA	NA	TRBJ1-2	14	CASSPTQGRDGYTF	TGTGCCAGCAGCCCAACTCAGGGTAGGGATGGCTACACCTTC
TRBV5-4	once	TRBD1	TRBJ1-2	15	CASSSVGQGGYGYTF	TGTGCCAGCAGCTCCGTGGGACAGGGAGGCTATGGCTACACCTTC
TRBV2	NA	NA	TRBJ1-4	12	CASNWVNEKLFF	TGTGCCAGCAACTGGGTTAATGAAAAACTGTTTTTT
TRBV5-8	NA	NA	TRBJ1-2	17	CASSPGGQSQGDYGYTF	TGTGCCAGCAGCCCCGGGGGTCAGTCACAGGGTGACTATGGCTACACCTTC
TRBV6-6	NA	NA	TRBJ2-7	15	CASSYSPQNSYEQYF	TGTGCCAGCAGTTATTCCCCACAGAACTCCTACGAGCAGTACTTC
TRBV2	NA	NA	TRBJ2-5	12	CASSGLEMAQYF	TGTGCCAGCAGTGGACTGGAGATGGCCCAGTACTTC
TRBV21-1	NA	NA	TRBJ2-2	15	CASCPQRKNTGELFF	TGTGCCAGCTGCCCCCAGCGGAAGAACACCGGGGAGCTGTTTTTT
TRBV19	NA	TRBD1	TRBJ2-5	15	CASSALGTGGETQYF	TGTGCCAGTAGTGCGCTCGGGACAGGGGGAGAGACCCAGTACTTC
TRBV5-1	NA	NA	TRBJ1-2	18	CASSLVVDGGLIAYGYTF	TGCGCCAGCAGCTTGGTTGTGGATGGGGGGTTAATTGCCTATGGCTACACCTTC
TRBV19	NA	NA	TRBJ1-2	14	CASSPRGDSYGYTF	TGTGCCAGTAGTCCCCGAGGGGACTCTTATGGCTACACCTTC
TRBV10-3	once	TRBD2	TRBJ2-2	16	CAISGDPGGSGGELFF	TGTGCCATCAGTGGCGATCCGGGGGGATCCGGCGGGGAGCTGTTTTTT
TRBV6-5	NA	TRBD1	TRBJ1-3	15	CASSPTGTGWNTIYF	TGTGCCAGCAGCCCCACCGGGACAGGCTGGAACACCATATATTTT
TRBV9	once	TRBD1	TRBJ2-3	16	CASSGNSGGATDTQYF	TGTGCCAGCAGCGGAAATTCAGGGGGCGCGACAGATACGCAGTATTTT
TRBV5-6	few	NA	TRBJ2-7	11	CASSRSYEQYF	TGTGCCAGCAGCCGCTCCTACGAGCAGTACTTC
TRBV4-3	NA	NA	TRBJ2-3	17	CASSQAPWGGRTDTQYF	TGCGCCAGCAGCCAAGCCCCCTGGGGCGGCCGCACAGATACGCAGTATTTT
TRBV2	NA	NA	TRBJ2-7	13	CASREEHLYEQYF	TGTGCCAGCCGGGAAGAACACCTCTACGAGCAGTACTTC
TRBV28	NA	NA	TRBJ1-2	16	CASSSHYAGTLKGYTF	TGTGCCAGCAGTTCCCACTACGCCGGGACACTTAAAGGCTACACCTTC
TRBV7-8	NA	NA	TRBJ1-5	15	CASMGGGYSNQPQHF	TGTGCCAGCATGGGGGGGGGCTATAGCAATCAGCCCCAGCATTTT
TRBV2	NA	NA	TRBJ1-6	15	CASREDRSYNSPLHF	TGTGCCAGCAGGGAGGACCGCAGCTATAATTCACCCCTCCACTTT
TRBV5-8	NA	TRBD2	TRBJ2-3	16	CASSRTSGGASDTQYF	TGTGCCAGCAGCCGGACTAGCGGGGGGGCGTCAGATACGCAGTATTTT
TRBV6-5	NA	NA	TRBJ2-1	15	CASRRSRHYENEQFF	TGTGCCAGCAGAAGAAGCCGTCACTATGAGAATGAGCAGTTCTTC
TRBV18	NA	NA	TRBJ1-4	13	CASSPLDREKLFF	TGTGCCAGCTCACCGCTGGACAGAGAAAAACTGTTTTTT
TRBV27	NA	NA	TRBJ1-1	15	CAGLASTTLNTEAFF	TGTGCCGGCTTAGCCTCCACAACACTGAACACTGAAGCTTTCTTT
TRBV2	NA	NA	TRBJ1-1	14	CASSAIVGSTEAFF	TGTGCCAGCAGCGCCATTGTAGGGTCCACTGAAGCTTTCTTT
TRBV11-2	NA	TRBD1	TRBJ2-7	15	CASSLDRLDPYEQYF	TGTGCCAGCAGCTTGGACAGGTTAGATCCCTACGAGCAGTACTTC
TRBV11-2	NA	TRBD1	TRBJ1-4	14	CASSSGGGNEKLFF	TGTGCCAGCAGCTCAGGGGGTGGTAATGAAAAACTGTTTTTT
TRBV5-1	NA	NA	TRBJ2-7	16	CASSLDRDKGSYEQYF	TGCGCCAGCAGCTTGGACCGGGACAAGGGCTCCTACGAGCAGTACTTC
TRBV5-4	NA	NA	TRBJ2-2	14	CASSLGLGPGELFF	TGTGCCAGCAGCTTGGGATTGGGTCCCGGGGAGCTGTTTTTT
TRBV4-3	NA	TRBD1	TRBJ2-2	19	CASSQEAFIRTGNTGELFF	TGCGCCAGCAGCCAAGAGGCCTTTATACGGACAGGGAACACCGGGGAGCTGTTTTTT
TRBV28	NA	NA	TRBJ1-2	11	CASRGGYGYTF	TGTGCCAGCAGAGGGGGATATGGCTACACCTTC
TRBV5-4	NA	NA	TRBJ1-1	14	CASSPQGGGTEAFF	TGTGCCAGCAGCCCACAGGGCGGCGGCACTGAAGCTTTCTTT
TRBV4-3	NA	TRBD2	TRBJ2-1	16	CASSQVTSGRSSEQFF	TGCGCCAGCAGCCAAGTGACTAGCGGGAGGTCCAGTGAGCAGTTCTTC
TRBV28	NA	TRBD2	TRBJ2-7	16	CASSSPGLAGTYEQYF	TGTGCCAGCAGTTCGCCGGGACTAGCGGGAACCTACGAGCAGTACTTC
TRBV7-9	few	NA	TRBJ1-3	15	CASSRVPSSGNTIYF	TGTGCCAGCAGCCGAGTCCCAAGCTCTGGAAACACCATATATTTT
TRBV19	once	TRBD1	TRBJ2-5	14	CASSPSGGRETQYF	TGTGCCAGTAGTCCCTCAGGGGGAAGGGAGACCCAGTACTTC
TRBV12-1	NA	NA	TRBJ1-6	14	CASSSQAPHSPLHF	TGTGCCAGCAGCTCACAGGCCCCGCATTCACCCCTCCACTTT
TRBV2	NA	NA	TRBJ2-3	17	CASSAILIAGRTDTQYF	TGTGCCAGCAGTGCGATTCTCATCGCGGGTCGGACAGATACGCAGTATTTT
TRBV10-3	once	NA	TRBJ2-7	14	CAIGAGPSSYEQYF	TGTGCCATCGGGGCGGGTCCGAGCTCCTACGAGCAGTACTTC